The sequence of this T cell receptor (beta chain) was determined in a study of T cells in Graves' hyperthyroidism and ophthalmopathy. What was amplified from RNA transcripts were TCR beta CDR3 regions. Using the HTBI primer set, a first-round RT-PCR was run on the TCR CDR3. One entry per CDR3 protein, called by TCRdb with MiXCR from the multiplex PCR reads. The table includes a few hundred thousand distinct CDR3 sequences, 15% to 18% detected once. Study-wide results and caveats: Within blood appeared most thyroid clonotypes that had expanded above 0.001.

Trimming at V came to 5 bases and at J to 5 bases, leaving 6 bases not matched to a gene. Germline CDR1 SQVTM, CDR2 ANQGSEA. There are 13 residues in the CDR3. This clonotype has just a few counts. Its antigen is unknown. The sample consisted of blood. The J gene is TRBJ1-1, the V gene TRBV29-1, with 9 positions matching TRBD1. This clonotype was obtained from a woman aged 25 to 45 with Graves' hyperthyroidism. In nucleotides, the CDR3 is TGCAGCGTTCCTTTGACAGGGGGAACTGAAGCTTTCTTT. Amino acids: CSVPLTGGTEAFF.